This T cell receptor beta chain was found in a study of blood T cell repertoires in COVID-19. How the authors handled the data: Cell counts per sample came from amplifying reference gene primers. Clones were read by immunoSEQ multiplex PCR, and TCRdb kept only the in-frame ones, dropping some. V, J and clone size are taken as reported in that table, and D and trimming were inferred from the DNA itself. The table shows approximately 380,000 clones, with more than 85% occurring only once. In terms of age and location, participants ranged from roughly 18 to 90 years and lived in under 30 US areas. Membership in each cohort depended on participant-reported clinical history. CDR3 length: 12 amino acids. V lost 6 bases to trimming and J lost 9 bases, with 12 bases between them.

Sequencing was performed on PBMCs or T cells enriched from blood (not recorded which). The chain is built from TRBV12-3 or TRBV12-4 and TRBJ2-1, with D possibly matching TRBD1 (5 bases). The receptor was derived from a woman aged 35 to 49 who had been exposed to COVID-19. For the CDR3, the DNA is TGTGCCAGCAGACCGGGTACAGGTGAGCAGTTCTTC. It is translated as CASRPGTGEQFF.